This entry features one T cell receptor (beta chain) sequence. Its matching antigen is unknown. Original analysis: It was from CDR3 differences across clinicopathological groups that a distant-metastasis classifier for papillary thyroid cancer was built. TCRdb used MiXCR to call clones anew from the PCR reads. It is TCRdb's table, rather than the study itself, that gives the V and J calls and clone size. The sample comprises about 92,000 clones, just under 15% of which are singletons, and roughly 3.9% rests with the top ten. The data originate from a study of metastatic and nonmetastatic thyroid tumors. Study-wide background: Thyroid patients, malignant and benign, had repertoires compared across blood and tumor or nodule tissue. Study conclusions and caveats: Reported TCR beta diversity, measured in blood and tumor, was significantly higher for malignant thyroid tumors than for benign nodules.

No patient received treatment before thyroid surgery. The sequence came from a female donor with papillary thyroid cancer or a benign thyroid nodule (not recorded which). Some clones in this sample may be carry-over from other donors' samples. The sequenced sample was blood.

CDR3 sequence (DNA): TGTGCCAGCAGCTTGGGACAGGGGTTCACCGGGGAGCTGTTTTTT. Translating gives CASSLGQGFTGELFF. This rearrangement joins TRBV5-4 to TRBJ2-2; 8 positions match TRBD1. The CDR3 extends over 15 amino acids. Germline values: CDR1 SGHNT, CDR2 YYREEE (reference sequence). The J segment lost 4 bases and the V segment lost 0 bases, leaving 2 bases of the junction unmatched.